This TCR beta chain was captured by sequencing in a study of vaccination and CD4 T cells after COVID-19 (dated by TCRdb to between 2021 and 2024). Background on the whole study: Convalescent patients had a positive SARS-CoV-2 result on nasal swab PCR, and of these patients, about ten had mild disease and one had severe disease. As controls, cultures received a CEFX viral epitope pool (the positive control), an HIV-1 Nef peptide pool (the negative control), or no peptide at all. Post-COVID blood samples were collected from convalescent patients a median of approximately 93 days after diagnosis, with a range of roughly 35 to 170 days. For stimulating the cultures, overlapping spike peptide pools were used, derived from SARS-CoV-2 as well as from the common cold coronaviruses HCoV-NL63, HCoV-OC43 and HCoV-229E. Six males and four females were included in the convalescent cohort, with two Hispanic individuals, seven Caucasians, two Asians and one multiracial person represented. The time from the second vaccine dose to post-vaccine blood sampling had a median of 72 days and ranged from about 12 to 250 days. Two doses of either the Pfizer-BioNTech BNT162b2 vaccine (n=8) or the Moderna mRNA-1273 vaccine (n=2) were administered to participants. The spike-specific CD4+ TCR repertoire was compared before and after mRNA vaccination in over nine COVID-19 convalescent patients and a few infection-naive healthy vaccine recipients. Summary of the overall study and its limitations: In convalescent patients, a median roughly 85% of post-vaccine SARS-CoV-2-reactive clones were detected only after vaccination, and vaccine-specific priming was suggested by this finding. Nearly all vaccine-specific clones in convalescent patients (304 of 307) were mono-reactive for SARS-CoV-2 spike rather than cross-reactive with common cold coronaviruses. The study included relatively few convalescent patients and did not analyze early timepoints after natural infection. Although the median number of SARS-CoV-2-reactive clonotypes went up from fewer than 25 after infection to some 40 after vaccination, the increase was not significant.

Note on this clonotype: This receptor's antigen is unknown. Per-base quality was not reported, and no clone a single base away is much larger than it.

Interpreted using the paper, the treatment or condition label stands for: approximately 9-day PBMC culture with coronavirus spike peptide pools or control peptides (ViraFEST assay). The ViraFEST assay was used in the study, in which antigen-specific T cells were expanded with peptide pools and expanded clonotypes were subsequently identified by TCR sequencing. The convalescent patients' positive SARS-CoV-2 PCR tests were from March to December 2020, which was before the Alpha, Beta and Delta variants emerged in the United States. PBMCs were cultured at about 2 million per well in IMDM supplemented with roughly 5% human AB serum and around 10 IU/ml IL-2, with roughly 10 ug/ml peptide pools added. Half of the culture medium was replaced with fresh IL-2-containing medium on days 3 and 7. After nine to eleven days of culture, CD4+ T cells were isolated by negative selection with the EasySep CD4+ T cell isolation kit. Ficoll-Paque Plus gradient centrifugation was used to isolate PBMCs from whole blood, and the isolated PBMCs were then either used fresh or cryopreserved at -140C. Triplicate wells were generally used for each culture condition.

Receptor amplification or capture employed PCR. TCR sequencing of DNA from cultured CD4+ T cells used the Oncomine TCR Beta short-read assay at the Johns Hopkins FTIC core. The QIAamp micro DNA kit was used to extract genomic DNA from the cultured CD4+ T cells. Oncomine TCR Beta libraries from cultured CD4+ T cells were pooled with unique dual indexes and sequenced on an Illumina iSeq 100. Under the source paper's analysis protocol: Non-productive sequences were filtered out, and CDR3s that did not start with C, did not end with F or W, or were shorter than 7 amino acids were discarded. The MANAFEST web application identified antigen-specific clonotypes by comparing peptide-stimulated wells against reference wells and other culture wells. For a clone to be called positive, the clone needed an FDR below 0.05, an odds ratio above 5, and a productive frequency above 0.1% in at least two of three replicate wells. A clonotype counted as cross-reactive if it showed significant expansion both in the SARS-CoV-2 spike wells and in at least one common cold coronavirus spike condition. Similarity between CDR3 sequences was evaluated in R version 3.6.1 using Levenshtein distances (stringdist) and unrooted phylogenetic trees (ape). TCRdb trimmed the raw reads at Q25, called clones with MiXCR and kept productive beta chains. Each CDR3 protein appears once, grouped with its most common genes and DNA. In this record, the V and J calls reflect TCRdb's handling and not the investigators' own analysis. The sample has around 14,000 distinct CDR3 sequences on record, 65% to 80% of them singletons. The top ten clonotypes cover approximately 11% of the sample.

The TCR sequence derives from a human donor who had recovered from COVID-19. Material: CD4+ T cells from blood, cultured in vitro.

The sequenced DNA: TGTGCCAGCAGCCTTAAAGAGACCCAGTACTTC. This sequence encodes CASSLKETQYF. The chain is assembled from TRBV7-2 and TRBJ2-5; the D gene cannot be resolved reliably. CDR1 SGHTA and CDR2 FQGNSA were looked up in the germline V gene. V loses 5 bases of germline sequence and J loses 3 bases, and the interval between the two ends is 4 bases. Including the terminal cysteine and phenylalanine, the CDR3 comprises 11 residues. The read is trimmed to its CDR3 DNA, 33 bases read in frame from base 1.